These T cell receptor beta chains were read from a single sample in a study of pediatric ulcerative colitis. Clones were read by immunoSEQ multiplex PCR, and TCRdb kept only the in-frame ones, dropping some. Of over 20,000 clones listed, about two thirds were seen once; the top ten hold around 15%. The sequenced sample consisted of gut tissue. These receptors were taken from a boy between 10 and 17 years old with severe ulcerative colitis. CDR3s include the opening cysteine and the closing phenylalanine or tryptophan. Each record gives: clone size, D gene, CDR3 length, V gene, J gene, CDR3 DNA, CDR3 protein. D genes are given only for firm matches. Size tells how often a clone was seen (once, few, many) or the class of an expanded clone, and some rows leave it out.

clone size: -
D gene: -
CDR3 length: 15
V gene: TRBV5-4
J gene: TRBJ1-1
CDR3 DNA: TGTGCCAGCAGCTTCTCTGGGGGAGTTCGGACTGAAGCTTTCTTT
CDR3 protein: CASSFSGGVRTEAFF

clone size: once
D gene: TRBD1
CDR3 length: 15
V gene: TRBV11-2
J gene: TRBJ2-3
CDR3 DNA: TGTGCCAGCAGCCTTGACAGGGCCCCCCAGGGTACGCAGTATTTT
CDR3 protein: CASSLDRAPQGTQYF

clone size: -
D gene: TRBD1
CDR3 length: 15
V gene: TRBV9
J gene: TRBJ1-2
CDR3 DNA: TGTGCCAGCAGCCCCGGCGCAGGGGGTGACTATGGCTACACCTTC
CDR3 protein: CASSPGAGGDYGYTF

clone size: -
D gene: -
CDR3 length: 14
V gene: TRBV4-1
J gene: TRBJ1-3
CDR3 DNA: TGCGCCAGCAGCCAAGATTGGACTGGAAACACCATATATTTT
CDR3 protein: CASSQDWTGNTIYF

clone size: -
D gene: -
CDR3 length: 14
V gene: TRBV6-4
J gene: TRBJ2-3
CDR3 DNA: TGTGCCAGCAGTGAATCCGGTAGCCCAGATACGCAGTATTTT
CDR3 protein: CASSESGSPDTQYF

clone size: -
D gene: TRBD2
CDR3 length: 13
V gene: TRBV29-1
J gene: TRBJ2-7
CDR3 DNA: TGCAGCGTGAGGACTAGCGGGATGTACGAGCAGTACTTC
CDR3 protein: CSVRTSGMYEQYF

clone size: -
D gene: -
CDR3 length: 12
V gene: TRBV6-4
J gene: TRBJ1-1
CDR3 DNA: TGTGCCAGCATGAAACGTTACACTGAAGCTTTCTTT
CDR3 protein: CASMKRYTEAFF

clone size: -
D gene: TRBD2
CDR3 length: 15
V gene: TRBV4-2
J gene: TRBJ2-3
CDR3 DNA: TGTGCCAGCAGAACGGGGGGGCCGAACACAGATACGCAGTATTTT
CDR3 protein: CASRTGGPNTDTQYF

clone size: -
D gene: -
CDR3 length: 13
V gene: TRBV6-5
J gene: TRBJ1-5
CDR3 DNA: TGTGCCAGCAGCGAAAGGGGATATCAGCCCCAGCATTTT
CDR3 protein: CASSERGYQPQHF

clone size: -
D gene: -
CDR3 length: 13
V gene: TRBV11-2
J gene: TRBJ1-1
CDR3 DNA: TGTGCCAGCAGCTTAAGCCGAAACACTGAAGCTTTCTTT
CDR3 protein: CASSLSRNTEAFF

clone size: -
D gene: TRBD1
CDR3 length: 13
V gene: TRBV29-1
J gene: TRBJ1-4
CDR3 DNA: TGCAGCGTTGGGGTGGACAGGGATGAAAAACTGTTTTTT
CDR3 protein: CSVGVDRDEKLFF

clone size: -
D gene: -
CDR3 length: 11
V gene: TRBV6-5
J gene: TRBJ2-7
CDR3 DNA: TGTGCCAGCACCTCGGGGACCGAGCAGTACTTC
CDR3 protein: CASTSGTEQYF

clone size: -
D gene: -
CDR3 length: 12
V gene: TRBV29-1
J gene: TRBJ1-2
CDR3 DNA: TGCAGCGGAAGACAGCCCGACTATGGCTACACCTTC
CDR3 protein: CSGRQPDYGYTF

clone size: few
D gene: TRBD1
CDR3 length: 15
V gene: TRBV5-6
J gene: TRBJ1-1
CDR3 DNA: TGTGCCAGCAGCTTGGGGACAGGTCTGAACACTGAAGCTTTCTTT
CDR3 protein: CASSLGTGLNTEAFF

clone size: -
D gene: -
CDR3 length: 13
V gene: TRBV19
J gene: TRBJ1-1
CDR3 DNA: TGTGCCAGTAGTTTTTTGGGATTTACTGAAGCTTTCTTT
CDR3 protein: CASSFLGFTEAFF

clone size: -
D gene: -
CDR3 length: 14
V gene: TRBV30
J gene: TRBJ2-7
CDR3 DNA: TGTGCCTGGGCCACAGCCGCATACCGCTACGAGCAGTACTTC
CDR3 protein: CAWATAAYRYEQYF